The 10 T cell receptor beta chains reported below all come from one sample, sequenced in a study of vaccination effects on CD4 cells after COVID-19 (dated by TCRdb to between 2021 and 2022). Their recognized antigens are unknown. Libraries were built with the immunoSEQ multiplex PCR assay. TCRdb limited this immuneACCESS table to in-frame rearrangements with V and J called. A share of clones is missing; checked studies link under half to unresolved V genes, and the rest is unexplained. The table for this sample lists tens of thousands of clones; almost 85% of them were counted only once. The leading ten clones occupy just under 2% of the sample. The ViraFEST assay stimulated PBMC with viral peptide pools and then used TCR sequencing to identify antigen-specific CD4+ T cell clonotypes by expansion. After around 11 days of culture, CD4+ T cells were isolated with the EasySep CD4+ T cell isolation kit. Two doses of either the BNT162b2 or the mRNA-1273 mRNA SARS-CoV-2 vaccine were administered to participants.

Specimen: CD4+ T cells from PBMCs cultured with HCoV-NL63 spike peptides, collected after COVID-19 vaccination. What the cell subset or site label conveys for this sample: HCoV-NL63 spike overlapping peptide pool stimulation. Receptors were obtained from a human donor who received a COVID-19 vaccine. Some clones in this sample may be carry-over from other donors' samples.

The rearrangement uses TRBV9 and TRBJ1-4, with 7 bases that match TRBD1. CDR3 length: 15 amino acids. V lost 3 bases to trimming and J lost 4 bases; unmatched junction nucleotides: 6. The V gene's germline CDR1 is SGDLS and CDR2 YYNGEE. The CDR3 loop reads CASSEQGHGNEKLFF. CDR3 DNA: TGTGCCAGCAGCGAACAGGGGCATGGTAATGAAAAACTGTTTTTT.

This clone was found once. The V gene is TRBV5-1, the J gene TRBJ1-2; TRBD1 aligns across 12 bases. The germline gives CDR1 SGHRS, CDR2 YFSETQ. There are 15 residues in the CDR3. The V gene end was trimmed by 4 bases and the J gene end by 7 bases; junction bases not matched to a gene: 8. CDR3 bases: TGCGCCAGCAGCCCCGGGACAGGGGGCTTAGGTGGCTACACCTTC. Amino acids: CASSPGTGGLGGYTF.

The gene calls are TRBV7-2 and TRBJ1-1; 8 bases are shared with TRBD1. Germline V gene sequence: CDR1 SGHTA, CDR2 FQGNSA. V shed 3 bases and J 4 bases; nucleotides not matched to a gene: 7. The CDR3 extends over 15 amino acids. CDR3 protein: CASSLTGVGGTEAFF. The CDR3 DNA reads as TGTGCCAGCAGCTTGACAGGGGTTGGTGGCACTGAAGCTTTCTTT.

This chain connects TRBV5-1 to TRBJ1-1; D not resolved. Trimming took off 0 bases at V and 0 bases at J, with 6 bases between the two ends. CDR1 and CDR2 from the germline V gene are SGHRS and YFSETQ. This CDR3 comprises 14 residues. The CDR3 is CASSLDAVNTEAFF. The DNA of the CDR3 is TGCGCCAGCAGCTTGGATGCGGTGAACACTGAAGCTTTCTTT.

The chain carries TRBV5-1 and TRBJ1-1; possibly TRBD1 for D (5 bases). The CDR3 contains 15 residues. The ends were cut back, 0 bases at V and 1 base at J, with 10 bases in the middle. The germline gives CDR1 SGHRS, CDR2 YFSETQ. The CDR3 sequence: CASSLGSGPNTEAFF. The CDR3 DNA is TGCGCCAGCAGCTTGGGGTCGGGGCCGAACACTGAAGCTTTCTTT.

CDR3 nucleotides: TGTGCCAGCAGCTCATACGGAGATAGCAATCAGCCCCAGCATTTT. Protein sequence: CASSSYGDSNQPQHF. The genes are TRBV5-5 and TRBJ1-5; D is unresolved. Germline V CDR1 and CDR2: SGHKS, YYEKEE (reference sequence). Trimming removed 3 bases from V and 0 bases from J, with 10 bases in between. The CDR3 is made up of 15 amino acids.

This chain joins TRBV7-2 and TRBJ1-5; D might be TRBD1 (5 bases). CDR3 length: 15 residues. From germline, CDR1 is SGHTA and CDR2 FQGNSA. Trimming cost V 5 bases and J 7 bases, with 18 bases left between them. CDR3 sequence reads: CASSPTGLGTQPQHF. In DNA, the CDR3 is TGTGCCAGCAGCCCGACGGGACTGGGCACACAGCCCCAGCATTTT.

The chain uses TRBV19 and TRBJ2-2; D is possibly TRBD1 (5 bases). V gave up 5 bases and J gave up 3 bases, with 13 bases separating them. The germline V gene has CDR1 LNHDA and CDR2 SQIVND (reference sequence). The CDR3 has 15 amino acids. CDR3 in amino acids: CASSDWGVYTGELFF. CDR3 DNA sequence: TGTGCCAGTAGTGATTGGGGCGTTTACACCGGGGAGCTGTTTTTT.

This chain uses TRBV5-1 with TRBJ1-3; 11 bases are shared with TRBD1. The CDR3 loop spans 16 amino acids. Per the germline V gene, CDR1 is SGHRS and CDR2 is YFSETQ. V shed 3 bases, J shed 2 bases, and the junction held 4 bases outside the gene matches. CDR3 in DNA: TGCGCCAGCAGCTCCGGACAGGGGGCGGCTGGAAACACCATATATTTT. Amino acids: CASSSGQGAAGNTIYF.

Only a few counts were recorded for this clone. The rearrangement uses TRBV25-1 and TRBJ1-3; 7 bases match TRBD1. The CDR3 spans 16 residues. Trimming at V came to 4 bases and at J to 11 bases, leaving 17 bases not matched to a gene. Per germline, CDR1 MGHDK and CDR2 SYGVNS. The CDR3 region is CASSGSGTAAEKAIYF. CDR3 coding DNA: TGTGCCAGCAGTGGCTCAGGGACAGCCGCCGAAAAGGCCATATATTTT.